The 18 T cell receptor beta chains presented below share a single source sample, sequenced in a study of shared clonotypes between healthy human individuals. The assay was immunoSEQ multiplex PCR, and TCRdb's table has in-frame clones only and misses some. The sample lists a few million clones; around 90% were seen once. The specimen sequenced was naive CD4+ T cells from PBMCs. Subset given: CD45RA+ positively selected. The receptors come from a man aged 18 to 30 in good health. Some clones in this sample may be carry-over from other donors' samples.

The gene calls are TRBV7-9 and TRBJ2-2; perhaps TRBD2 as D (6 bases). The length of the CDR3 is 17 residues. Trimming removed 1 base at V and 1 base at J, with 13 bases between. Per germline, CDR1 SEHNR and CDR2 FQNEAQ (reference sequence). This CDR3 is CASSLGALAKNTGELFF. The CDR3 DNA is TGTGCCAGCAGCTTAGGGGCGCTAGCGAAGAACACCGGGGAGCTGTTTTTT.

CDR3: CASSEGPGHSYEQYF. The DNA of the CDR3 is TGTGCCAGCAGCGAAGGCCCGGGACACAGCTACGAGCAGTACTTC. This sequence joins TRBV7-2 and TRBJ2-7; maybe TRBD1 (6 bases). The V and J ends lost 5 bases and 3 bases respectively, with 17 bases between them. The CDR3 covers 15 residues. In germline, CDR1 is SGHTA, CDR2 FQGNSA. The full variable domain, with the rest looked up from reference TRBV7-2 and TRBJ2-7, is GAGVSQSPSNKVTEKGKDVELRCDPISGHTALYWYRQSLGQGLEFLIYFQGNSAPDKSGLPSDRFSAERTGGSVSTLTIQRTQQEDSAVYLCASSEGPGHSYEQYFGPGTRLTVT.

This CDR3 is CSVGTRETQYF. The CDR3 DNA sequence: TGCAGCGTTGGGACTAGAGAGACCCAGTACTTC. This sequence joins TRBV29-1 and TRBJ2-5, with 7 bases fitting TRBD2. After removal of 4 bases from V and 4 bases from J, the junction contained 0 bases not matched to a gene. CDR1 and CDR2 (germline): SQVTM, ANQGSEA. The CDR3 covers 11 residues.

The chain combines TRBV28 with TRBJ2-1, with D perhaps given as TRBD1 or TRBD2 (6 bases each). CDR1 is MDHEN and CDR2 is SYDVKM in the germline V gene. The V and J ends lost 6 bases and 0 bases respectively, with 21 bases between them. This CDR3 has 18 amino acids. CDR3 region: CASRPGGGILSSYNEQFF. DNA of the CDR3: TGTGCCAGCAGGCCCGGGGGCGGAATACTGAGCTCCTACAATGAGCAGTTCTTC.

The chain uses TRBV9 and TRBJ1-1, with 9 bases identical to TRBD1. The CDR3 consists of 17 residues. Germline CDR1 SGDLS, CDR2 YYNGEE. V lost 0 bases and J lost 0; bases outside the gene matches: 6. CDR3 residues: CASSVAGTGTVNTEAFF. CDR3 in DNA: TGTGCCAGCAGCGTAGCGGGGACAGGGACGGTGAACACTGAAGCTTTCTTT. Complete variable domain (other parts from reference TRBV9 and TRBJ1-1): DSGVTQTPKHLITATGQRVTLRCSPRSGDLSVYWYQQSLDQGLQFLIQYYNGEERAKGNILERFSAQQFPDLHSELNLSSLELGDSALYFCASSVAGTGTVNTEAFFGQGTRLTVV.

The chain couples TRBV10-3 to TRBJ2-3, with D tentatively TRBD2 (5 bases). V was clipped by 7 bases and J by 0 bases, with 14 bases between them. Germline CDR1 and CDR2: ENHRY and SYGVKD. This CDR3 comprises 15 residues. The CDR3 nucleotides read TGTGCCATCACGAGGACTGGCTCTAGCACAGATACGCAGTATTTT. Amino acid sequence: CAITRTGSSTDTQYF.

The genes are TRBV7-9 and TRBJ2-5, with 7 bases identical to TRBD2. The CDR3 is 19 amino acids. V gave up 4 bases and J gave up 5 bases; unmatched junction bases: 22. The germline V gene encodes CDR1 SEHNR and CDR2 FQNEAQ (reference sequence). The CDR3 nucleotides read TGTGCCAGCAGCTCCTCCGGTTGGACTAGTATTCAGTCCTGGGAGACCCAGTACTTC. Its translation: CASSSSGWTSIQSWETQYF. The full variable domain, rest sourced from reference TRBV7-9 and TRBJ2-5, is DTGVSQNPRHKITKRGQNVTFRCDPISEHNRLYWYRQTLGQGPEFLTYFQNEAQLEKSRLLSDRFSAERPKGSFSTLEIQRTEQGDSAMYLCASSSSGWTSIQSWETQYFGPGTRLLVL.

The chain joins TRBV7-9 to TRBJ1-2; D may be TRBD1 (6 bases). V lost 6 bases and J 4 bases, leaving 15 bases between the germline ends. The CDR3 consists of 14 residues. From germline, CDR1 is SEHNR and CDR2 FQNEAQ (reference sequence). This chain's CDR3 is CASRRWDITYGYTF. DNA of the CDR3: TGTGCCAGCAGGCGCTGGGACATCACCTATGGCTACACCTTC. Combining the CDR3 with reference TRBV7-9 and TRBJ1-2 gives the whole variable domain DTGVSQNPRHKITKRGQNVTFRCDPISEHNRLYWYRQTLGQGPEFLTYFQNEAQLEKSRLLSDRFSAERPKGSFSTLEIQRTEQGDSAMYLCASRRWDITYGYTFGSGTRLTVV.

This clone came up once. The V call is TRBV6-4, the J call TRBJ2-3; 15 bases align to TRBD2. The CDR3 runs to 16 residues. Germline assignment: CDR1 MRHNA and CDR2 SNTAGT. The V gene end was trimmed by 4 bases and the J gene end by 3 bases; junction bases not matched to a gene: 2. The CDR3 reads CASSAGTSGRTDTQYF. The CDR3 coding sequence is TGTGCCAGCAGTGCCGGGACTAGCGGGAGGACAGATACGCAGTATTTT.

For the CDR3, the DNA is TGTGCCAGCAGCCAAGACTCTCGGCTAGCGGGGTACTACAATGAGCAGTTCTTC. Its protein is CASSQDSRLAGYYNEQFF. The V and J genes are TRBV4-2 and TRBJ2-1, with 9 bases fitting TRBD2. The germline CDR1 and CDR2 sequences are LGHNA and YNFKEQ. The CDR3 has 18 amino acids. The junction had 9 bases not matched to a gene; V was cut back by 0 bases and J by 3 bases.

V usage is TRBV6-4 and J usage is TRBJ2-4, with unresolved D. The CDR3 has 15 residues. V was pared by 4 bases and J by 1 base, with 11 bases between. CDR1 is MRHNA and CDR2 is SNTAGT in the germline V gene. CDR3 loop: CASSAWPDAKNIQYF. The CDR3 DNA reads TGTGCCAGCAGTGCTTGGCCCGATGCCAAAAACATTCAGTACTTC.

J is TRBJ2-3 and V is TRBV4-3, with 12 bases matching TRBD2. Losses at the gene ends were 4 bases for V and 5 bases for J; bases not matched to a gene: 7. CDR3 size: 16 residues. CDR1 and CDR2 (germline): LGHNA, YSLEER. The CDR3 here is CASSRNLAGGGDTQYF. In DNA, the CDR3 is TGCGCCAGCAGCCGCAACCTAGCGGGGGGGGGAGATACGCAGTATTTT.

The rearrangement uses TRBV9 and TRBJ2-7, with D possibly being TRBD2 (7 bases). Germline V gives CDR1 SGDLS, CDR2 YYNGEE. The CDR3 length is 14 residues. With 4 bases removed from V and 2 bases from J, the gap between germline ends came to 13 bases. CDR3 sequence reads: CASSKGGRAYEQYF. The CDR3 coding sequence is TGTGCCAGCAGCAAGGGGGGGCGAGCCTACGAGCAGTACTTC.

This chain joins TRBV5-6 and TRBJ1-3; the D is unclear. CDR1 is SGHDT and CDR2 is YYEEEE in the germline V gene. Trimming shortened V by 3 bases and J by 0 bases, and 16 bases separated the two germline ends. The length of the CDR3 is 17 residues. The CDR3 reads CASSSWKVVSSGNTIYF. The DNA for the CDR3 is TGTGCCAGCAGCTCCTGGAAGGTCGTAAGCTCTGGAAACACCATATATTTT.

The chain links TRBV18 to TRBJ2-3; 8 bases are shared with TRBD2. The CDR3 is 15 residues long. In germline, CDR1 is KGHSH, CDR2 LQKENI. With V trimmed by 7 bases and J by 1 base, 7 bases remained unmatched. CDR3 loop: CASWSREGGTDTQYF. The CDR3, as DNA: TGTGCCAGCTGGTCACGGGAGGGTGGCACAGATACGCAGTATTTT.

The V gene is TRBV9, the J gene TRBJ2-2; TRBD1 agrees at 8 bases. V shed 0 bases, J shed 6 bases, and the junction held 10 bases outside the gene matches. The germline gives CDR1 SGDLS, CDR2 YYNGEE. The CDR3 length is 17 residues. DNA for the CDR3: TGTGCCAGCAGCGTAGGAACAGGCAGGGGGCAGGCCGGGGAGCTGTTTTTT. It is translated as CASSVGTGRGQAGELFF. Looking up the rest from reference TRBV9 and TRBJ2-2 gives the full variable domain: DSGVTQTPKHLITATGQRVTLRCSPRSGDLSVYWYQQSLDQGLQFLIQYYNGEERAKGNILERFSAQQFPDLHSELNLSSLELGDSALYFCASSVGTGRGQAGELFFGEGSRLTVL.

The genes are TRBV30 and TRBJ2-5; D might be TRBD1 or TRBD2, each matching 5 bases. The J call is in doubt because the DNA end fits TRBJ2-7 better. CDR3 length: 14 amino acids. Looked up from germline, CDR1 is GTSNPN and CDR2 is SVGIG (reference sequence). Here the CDR3 reads CAWSVTLSGTEQYF. CDR3 sequence (DNA): TGTGCCTGGAGTGTAACGCTCTCAGGGACCGAGCAGTACTTC.

The rearrangement uses TRBV6-4 and TRBJ1-4; TRBD1 might be the D (5 bases). Germline values: CDR1 MRHNA, CDR2 SNTAGT. Trimming removed 6 bases at V and 7 bases at J, with 18 bases between. CDR3 length equals 15 residues. The CDR3 nucleotides are TGTGCCAGCAGCGCGATCGGGGGACGAAGTGAAAAACTGTTTTTT. It translates to CASSAIGGRSEKLFF.